The clone carrying this TCR beta chain was seen only a few times. Its matching antigen is unknown. The read ends 3 residues early relative to the CDR3; the germline J gene fills the gap. TCRdb's table, derived via immunoSEQ multiplex PCR, lists solely in-frame clones and lacks some. The sample presents around 45,000 clones, none singletons. Trimming took 2 bases from V and 3 from J, leaving 11 bases between them. This CDR3 spans 14 amino acids. In germline, CDR1 is SGHRS, CDR2 YFSETQ. These data originate in a study of T cell clonality in common variable immunodeficiency. Study-level points and caveats: CVID subjects had higher TCRbeta clonality than healthy controls, most marked in about a third.

The V call is TRBV5-1, the J call TRBJ1-2; TRBD1 might be the D (6 bases). Sequencing was performed on peripheral blood mononuclear cells. The receptor was isolated from a person between 18 and 75 years old in good health. The sequenced CDR3 bases are TGCGCCAGCAGCTTCCGGGACATCGACTATGGC. This codes for CASSFRDIDYG. The full-length CDR3 reads as CASSFRDIDYGYTF.